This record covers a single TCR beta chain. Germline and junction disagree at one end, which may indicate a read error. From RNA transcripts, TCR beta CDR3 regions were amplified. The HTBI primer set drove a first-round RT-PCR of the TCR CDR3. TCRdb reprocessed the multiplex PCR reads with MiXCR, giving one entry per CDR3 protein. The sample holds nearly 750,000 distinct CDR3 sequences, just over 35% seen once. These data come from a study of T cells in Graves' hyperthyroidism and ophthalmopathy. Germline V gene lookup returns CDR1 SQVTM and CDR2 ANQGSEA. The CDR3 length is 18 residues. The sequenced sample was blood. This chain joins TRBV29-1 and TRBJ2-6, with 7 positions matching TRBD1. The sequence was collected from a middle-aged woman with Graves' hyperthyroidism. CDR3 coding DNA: TGCGGCGTTGAAGATAGGGGCAGGGGGAACCCTGGGGCCAACGTCCTGACTTTC. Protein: CGVEDRGRGNPGANVLTF. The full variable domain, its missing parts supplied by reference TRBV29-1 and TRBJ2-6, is SAVISQKPSRDICQRGTSLTIQCQVDSQVTMMFWYRQQPGQSLTLIATANQGSEATYESGFVIDKFPISRPNLTFSTLTVSNMSPEDSSIYLCGVEDRGRGNPGANVLTFGAGSRLTVL.